A selection of T cell receptor beta chains follows, all from one sample in a study of Graves' ophthalmopathy and Graves' hyperthyroidism. MiXCR, applied by TCRdb to the multiplex PCR reads, yields one record per CDR3 protein. The table includes 900,000 to 1,200,000 distinct CDR3 sequences, 35% to 40% detected once. Sequences were obtained from peripheral blood or thyroid tissue (not recorded which). The receptor set was obtained from an adult man with Graves' hyperthyroidism. The CDR3 runs from the conserved cysteine through the conserved F or W. The order of the fields is clone size, J gene, CDR3 length, V gene, D gene, CDR3 protein, CDR3 DNA. D genes are given only for firm matches. Some rows have no size entry. The others give once, few or many, or a class for an expanded clone.

clone size: few
J gene: TRBJ2-1
CDR3 length: 17
V gene: TRBV2
D gene: .
CDR3 protein: CASTETPGPSSYNEQFF
CDR3 DNA: TGTGCCAGCACTGAGACGCCGGGGCCAAGCTCCTACAATGAGCAGTTCTTC

clone size: many
J gene: TRBJ1-5
CDR3 length: 16
V gene: TRBV19
D gene: .
CDR3 protein: CASSSGAQTSGQPQHF
CDR3 DNA: TGTGCCAGTAGTTCCGGGGCCCAGACTTCAGGACAGCCCCAGCATTTT

clone size: .
J gene: TRBJ1-4
CDR3 length: 13
V gene: TRBV20-1
D gene: .
CDR3 protein: CSASYFGGEKLFF
CDR3 DNA: TGCAGTGCTAGTTACTTTGGCGGTGAAAAACTGTTTTTT

clone size: few
J gene: TRBJ1-5
CDR3 length: 14
V gene: TRBV27
D gene: .
CDR3 protein: CASLVRERRQPQHF
CDR3 DNA: TGTGCCAGCCTAGTGAGGGAGAGACGTCAGCCCCAGCATTTT

clone size: once
J gene: TRBJ2-6
CDR3 length: 13
V gene: TRBV19
D gene: .
CDR3 protein: CASGPTGANVLTF
CDR3 DNA: TGTGCCAGTGGTCCGACTGGGGCCAACGTCCTGACTTTC

clone size: many
J gene: TRBJ1-5
CDR3 length: 15
V gene: TRBV7-8
D gene: .
CDR3 protein: CASSPEYGGNQPQHF
CDR3 DNA: TGTGCCAGCAGCCCAGAGTACGGGGGCAATCAGCCCCAGCATTTT

clone size: .
J gene: TRBJ2-7
CDR3 length: 13
V gene: TRBV10-3
D gene: .
CDR3 protein: CATNGQSTYEQYF
CDR3 DNA: TGTGCCACCAATGGACAGAGCACTTACGAGCAGTACTTC

clone size: once
J gene: TRBJ1-2
CDR3 length: 12
V gene: TRBV29-1
D gene: TRBD1
CDR3 protein: CSFGDRNYGYTF
CDR3 DNA: TGCAGCTTCGGGGACAGAAACTATGGCTACACCTTC

clone size: many
J gene: TRBJ2-7
CDR3 length: 15
V gene: TRBV9
D gene: TRBD2
CDR3 protein: CASSTGTSGSYEQYF
CDR3 DNA: TGTGCCAGCAGCACAGGGACTAGCGGCTCCTACGAGCAGTACTTC

clone size: .
J gene: TRBJ1-6
CDR3 length: 15
V gene: TRBV5-1
D gene: .
CDR3 protein: CASSFRGELSSPLHF
CDR3 DNA: TGCGCCAGCAGCTTCAGAGGGGAATTAAGTTCACCCCTCCACTTT

clone size: .
J gene: TRBJ2-6
CDR3 length: 15
V gene: TRBV9
D gene: .
CDR3 protein: CASSVGWVGANVLTF
CDR3 DNA: TGTGCCAGCAGCGTAGGCTGGGTTGGGGCCAACGTCCTGACTTTC

clone size: .
J gene: TRBJ1-5
CDR3 length: 14
V gene: TRBV9
D gene: .
CDR3 protein: CASSFYGGWETQHF
CDR3 DNA: TGTGCCAGCAGCTTTTACGGGGGATGGGAGACCCAGCATTTT

clone size: .
J gene: TRBJ2-2
CDR3 length: 16
V gene: TRBV7-7
D gene: TRBD2
CDR3 protein: CASSSQTSGSGGELFF
CDR3 DNA: TGTGCTAGCAGCTCACAAACTAGCGGGAGTGGCGGGGAGCTGTTTTTT

clone size: many
J gene: TRBJ1-2
CDR3 length: 12
V gene: TRBV7-2
D gene: .
CDR3 protein: CASSLGHSGYTF
CDR3 DNA: TGTGCCAGCAGCTTAGGACATTCGGGCTACACCTTC

clone size: few
J gene: TRBJ1-3
CDR3 length: 17
V gene: TRBV9
D gene: .
CDR3 protein: CASSVRGLESSGNTIYF
CDR3 DNA: TGTGCCAGCAGCGTCAGGGGTTTAGAGTCTTCTGGAAACACCATATATTTT

clone size: few
J gene: TRBJ2-5
CDR3 length: 16
V gene: TRBV6-2/TRBV6-3
D gene: TRBD2
CDR3 protein: CASSYDPLAVQETQYF
CDR3 DNA: TGTGCCAGCAGTTACGACCCACTAGCGGTACAAGAGACCCAGTACTTC

clone size: many
J gene: TRBJ1-5
CDR3 length: 14
V gene: TRBV12-3/TRBV12-4
D gene: .
CDR3 protein: CASSFPGFGQPQHF
CDR3 DNA: TGTGCCAGCAGTTTTCCGGGGTTCGGTCAGCCCCAGCATTTT

clone size: many
J gene: TRBJ2-2
CDR3 length: 15
V gene: TRBV9
D gene: .
CDR3 protein: CASSVGGENTGELFF
CDR3 DNA: TGTGCCAGCAGCGTAGGCGGAGAGAACACCGGGGAGCTGTTTTTT

clone size: many
J gene: TRBJ1-6
CDR3 length: 16
V gene: TRBV5-1
D gene: .
CDR3 protein: CASSRDRPSYNSPLHF
CDR3 DNA: TGCGCCAGCAGCCGGGACCGTCCCTCCTATAATTCACCCCTCCACTTT

clone size: many
J gene: TRBJ2-5
CDR3 length: 12
V gene: TRBV12-3/TRBV12-4
D gene: .
CDR3 protein: CASSQLGQTQYF
CDR3 DNA: TGTGCCAGCAGTCAGCTCGGTCAGACCCAGTACTTC

clone size: few
J gene: TRBJ1-5
CDR3 length: 13
V gene: TRBV20-1
D gene: .
CDR3 protein: CSASSGGGETQHF
CDR3 DNA: TGCAGTGCGTCCAGCGGGGGCGGGGAGACCCAGCATTTT

clone size: many
J gene: TRBJ1-1
CDR3 length: 15
V gene: TRBV7-2
D gene: .
CDR3 protein: CASSLVARLNTEAFF
CDR3 DNA: TGTGCCAGCAGCTTAGTGGCTCGGCTGAACACTGAAGCTTTCTTT

clone size: many
J gene: TRBJ1-2
CDR3 length: 13
V gene: TRBV19
D gene: .
CDR3 protein: CASSIAGLYGYTF
CDR3 DNA: TGTGCCAGTAGTATCGCCGGGCTCTATGGCTACACCTTC

clone size: many
J gene: TRBJ2-2
CDR3 length: 15
V gene: TRBV7-6
D gene: TRBD1
CDR3 protein: CASSPGGVEAGELFF
CDR3 DNA: TGTGCCAGCAGCCCAGGGGGCGTAGAAGCCGGGGAGCTGTTTTTT

clone size: many
J gene: TRBJ1-1
CDR3 length: 12
V gene: TRBV20-1
D gene: .
CDR3 protein: CSAYDTTGGAFF
CDR3 DNA: TGCAGTGCTTACGACACGACCGGAGGTGCTTTCTTT

clone size: few
J gene: TRBJ2-2
CDR3 length: 15
V gene: TRBV20-1
D gene: .
CDR3 protein: CSARDTSPNTGELFF
CDR3 DNA: TGCAGTGCTAGAGATACTAGCCCGAACACCGGGGAGCTGTTTTTT

clone size: .
J gene: TRBJ2-2
CDR3 length: 18
V gene: TRBV12-3/TRBV12-4
D gene: .
CDR3 protein: CASSLMASWFSTAGELFF
CDR3 DNA: TGTGCCAGCAGTTTAATGGCTAGCTGGTTCTCAACGGCCGGGGAGCTGTTTTTT

clone size: .
J gene: TRBJ1-6
CDR3 length: 14
V gene: TRBV10-3
D gene: TRBD1
CDR3 protein: CASSGGTGKSPLHF
CDR3 DNA: TGTGCCAGCAGTGGCGGGACAGGAAAATCACCCCTCCACTTT

clone size: few
J gene: TRBJ2-5
CDR3 length: 14
V gene: TRBV20-1
D gene: .
CDR3 protein: CSATEGLKRGTQYF
CDR3 DNA: TGCAGTGCCACCGAGGGGTTAAAGAGAGGGACCCAGTACTTC

clone size: .
J gene: TRBJ1-2
CDR3 length: 16
V gene: TRBV29-1
D gene: TRBD1
CDR3 protein: CSVEGRTGGGDYGYTF
CDR3 DNA: TGCAGCGTGGAAGGCCGAACAGGGGGAGGAGACTATGGCTACACCTTC

clone size: few
J gene: TRBJ1-2
CDR3 length: 13
V gene: TRBV20-1
D gene: TRBD1
CDR3 protein: CSAHPGGDYGYTF
CDR3 DNA: TGCAGTGCTCACCCAGGGGGCGACTATGGCTACACCTTC

clone size: many
J gene: TRBJ2-7
CDR3 length: 14
V gene: TRBV9
D gene: TRBD1
CDR3 protein: CASSPGGAVYEQYF
CDR3 DNA: TGTGCCAGCAGCCCAGGGGGTGCTGTCTACGAGCAGTACTTC

clone size: many
J gene: TRBJ1-1
CDR3 length: 19
V gene: TRBV9
D gene: TRBD1
CDR3 protein: CASSVDSGTGGARWTEAFF
CDR3 DNA: TGTGCCAGCAGCGTAGACTCCGGGACAGGGGGCGCGAGATGGACTGAAGCTTTCTTT

clone size: .
J gene: TRBJ1-2
CDR3 length: 18
V gene: TRBV4-3
D gene: .
CDR3 protein: CASSQAGGAGRANYGYTF
CDR3 DNA: TGCGCCAGCAGCCAGGCGGGAGGTGCAGGGCGAGCTAACTATGGCTACACCTTC

clone size: many
J gene: TRBJ1-3
CDR3 length: 12
V gene: TRBV7-7
D gene: .
CDR3 protein: CASRPSRNTIYF
CDR3 DNA: TGTGCCAGCAGACCTTCTAGAAACACCATATATTTT

clone size: many
J gene: TRBJ2-5
CDR3 length: 16
V gene: TRBV4-1
D gene: .
CDR3 protein: CASSQVRVRGTETQYF
CDR3 DNA: TGCGCCAGCAGCCAAGTCAGGGTGAGGGGGACGGAGACCCAGTACTTC

clone size: .
J gene: TRBJ2-2
CDR3 length: 14
V gene: TRBV25-1
D gene: .
CDR3 protein: CATNQDPNTGELFF
CDR3 DNA: TGTGCCACCAACCAGGATCCTAACACCGGGGAGCTGTTTTTT

clone size: few
J gene: TRBJ2-7
CDR3 length: 15
V gene: TRBV4-3
D gene: .
CDR3 protein: CASSQGPGQSGEQYF
CDR3 DNA: TGCGCCAGCAGCCAAGGTCCCGGACAGTCGGGCGAGCAGTACTTC

clone size: many
J gene: TRBJ1-2
CDR3 length: 13
V gene: TRBV12-3/TRBV12-4
D gene: TRBD1
CDR3 protein: CASSSGQVSGYTF
CDR3 DNA: TGTGCCAGCAGTTCGGGACAGGTTTCCGGCTACACCTTC

clone size: .
J gene: TRBJ1-4
CDR3 length: 15
V gene: TRBV4-3
D gene: TRBD1
CDR3 protein: CASSHKGQGIVKLFF
CDR3 DNA: TGCGCCAGCAGCCACAAGGGACAGGGGATTGTAAAACTGTTTTTT

clone size: .
J gene: TRBJ1-1
CDR3 length: 14
V gene: TRBV7-2
D gene: .
CDR3 protein: CASSSSSGDIGAFF
CDR3 DNA: TGTGCCAGCAGCTCGTCTAGCGGGGACATAGGAGCTTTCTTT

clone size: .
J gene: TRBJ2-5
CDR3 length: 14
V gene: TRBV14
D gene: .
CDR3 protein: CASSQDQIRETQYF
CDR3 DNA: TGTGCCAGCAGCCAAGACCAGATCAGAGAGACCCAGTACTTC

clone size: many
J gene: TRBJ1-4
CDR3 length: 15
V gene: TRBV7-9
D gene: .
CDR3 protein: CASRPDSATNEKLFF
CDR3 DNA: TGTGCCAGCAGACCGGACAGCGCAACTAATGAAAAACTGTTTTTT

clone size: many
J gene: TRBJ2-5
CDR3 length: 14
V gene: TRBV5-1
D gene: .
CDR3 protein: CASSLAASMETQYF
CDR3 DNA: TGCGCCAGCAGCTTGGCGGCTAGCATGGAGACCCAGTACTTC

clone size: .
J gene: TRBJ2-2
CDR3 length: 15
V gene: TRBV13
D gene: .
CDR3 protein: CASRDTDRPPGELFF
CDR3 DNA: TGTGCCAGCAGAGACACCGACAGGCCTCCCGGGGAGCTGTTTTTT

clone size: few
J gene: TRBJ1-5
CDR3 length: 12
V gene: TRBV2
D gene: TRBD1
CDR3 protein: CASSVETGGEHF
CDR3 DNA: TGTGCCAGCAGTGTCGAGACAGGGGGGGAGCATTTT

clone size: .
J gene: TRBJ2-3
CDR3 length: 16
V gene: TRBV30
D gene: TRBD2
CDR3 protein: CAWSDLAGGRTDTQYF
CDR3 DNA: TGTGCCTGGAGTGATCTAGCGGGGGGACGCACAGATACGCAGTATTTT

clone size: .
J gene: TRBJ2-7
CDR3 length: 18
V gene: TRBV14
D gene: .
CDR3 protein: CASSQEGFPAGPPYEQYF
CDR3 DNA: TGTGCCAGCAGCCAAGAAGGATTCCCGGCAGGCCCCCCCTACGAGCAGTACTTC